The 18 T cell receptor beta chains below come from one sample, sequenced in a study of blood T cell repertoires in COVID-19. Only in-frame clones appear in the TCRdb table, and some are missing; sequencing was by immunoSEQ multiplex PCR. Seen here are 250,000 to 300,000 clones, 86% observed once, and the top ten hold around 12%. The source material was peripheral blood. These receptor sequences come from a woman aged 70-85 years with COVID-19, enrolled during active disease.

The genes are TRBV27 and TRBJ1-6; D is perhaps TRBD1 (6 bases). V lost 2 bases to trimming and J lost 10 bases, with 21 bases between them. The germline V gene encodes CDR1 MNHEY and CDR2 SMNVEV (reference sequence). This CDR3 has 17 residues. As DNA, the CDR3 is TGTGCCAGCAGTTTAGTAGGTGCGGGGGCGAGGGCCTCACCCCTCCACTTT. It encodes CASSLVGAGARASPLHF.

J is TRBJ2-2 and V is TRBV7-2, with 8 bases identical to TRBD2. The CDR3 has 16 amino acids. The V gene end was trimmed by 3 bases and the J gene end by 4 bases; junction bases not matched to a gene: 7. CDR1 and CDR2 from the germline V gene are SGHTA and FQGNSA. CDR3 nucleotides: TGTGCCAGCAGCTTTAACGGGGGGGCTAGCACCGGGGAGCTGTTTTTT. Amino acids: CASSFNGGASTGELFF.

The chain uses TRBV6-5 and TRBJ2-5, with D tentatively TRBD2 (7 bases). V shed 6 bases and J shed 3 bases, with 17 bases lying between them. CDR1 and CDR2 from the germline V gene are MNHEY and SVGAGI. This CDR3 spans 15 amino acids. The CDR3 DNA reads as TGTGCCAGCAGAGATAGGGGGGGGGAAAAAGAGACCCAGTACTTC. It codes for CASRDRGGEKETQYF.

This clone was seen ten or more times. J is TRBJ1-2 and V is TRBV3-1 (or the pseudogene TRBV3-2); 7 bases are shared with TRBD1. Germline V gene sequence: CDR1 LGHDT, CDR2 YNNKEL (reference sequence). V trimming: 0 bases; J trimming: 3 bases; junction bases outside the gene matches: 1. The CDR3 loop spans 14 amino acids. In DNA form, the CDR3 reads TGTGCCAGCAGCCAAGAGGACAGGTACTATGGCTACACCTTC. Translating gives CASSQEDRYYGYTF.

The V call is TRBV11-2, the J call TRBJ1-6; tentatively, D is TRBD1 (6 bases). Trimming stripped 5 bases from V and 12 bases from J, with 17 bases between. The CDR3 totals 14 residues. Germline CDR1 SGHAT, CDR2 FQNNGV. The CDR3 reads CASSPNTGLGPLHF. The CDR3 DNA reads as TGTGCCAGCAGCCCTAACACAGGGTTAGGACCCCTCCACTTT.

The CDR3 spells CASIPRRGTGANVLTF. The CDR3 DNA reads TGTGCCAGTATCCCTCGGCGGGGGACTGGGGCCAACGTCCTGACTTTC. This chain links TRBV19 with TRBJ2-6; 7 bases agree with TRBD2. The germline V gene has CDR1 LNHDA and CDR2 SQIVND (reference sequence). J gave up 2 bases and V 7 bases, and 8 bases lay outside the gene matches. This CDR3 region has 16 residues.

The chain links TRBV2 to TRBJ2-2; D perhaps matches TRBD1 (5 bases). The germline V gene has CDR1 SNHLY and CDR2 FYNNEI. V shed 9 bases and J shed 0 bases, with 17 bases lying between them. The CDR3 loop spans 16 amino acids. Here the CDR3 reads CASLEQDPPNTGELFF. The CDR3 DNA is TGTGCCAGTCTAGAACAGGACCCCCCGAACACCGGGGAGCTGTTTTTT. Supplemented by reference TRBV2 and TRBJ2-2, the full variable domain reads EPEVTQTPSHQVTQMGQEVILRCVPISNHLYFYWYRQILGQKVEFLVSFYNNEISEKSEIFDDQFSVERPDGSNFTLKIRSTKLEDSAMYFCASLEQDPPNTGELFFGEGSRLTVL.

The chain couples TRBV2 to TRBJ1-6, with 8 bases that match TRBD1. Losses at the gene ends were 7 bases for V and 10 bases for J; bases not matched to a gene: 15. The CDR3 is 16 residues long. Germline CDR1 reads SNHLY; CDR2 reads FYNNEI. CDR3 DNA sequence: TGTGCCAGCAATGGAAGAGGACAGGGTCCAGGCTCACCCCTCCACTTT. Amino acids: CASNGRGQGPGSPLHF. The whole variable domain, filled in from reference TRBV2 and TRBJ1-6, reads EPEVTQTPSHQVTQMGQEVILRCVPISNHLYFYWYRQILGQKVEFLVSFYNNEISEKSEIFDDQFSVERPDGSNFTLKIRSTKLEDSAMYFCASNGRGQGPGSPLHFGNGTRLTVT.

The chain uses TRBV3-1 (or the pseudogene TRBV3-2) and TRBJ1-2, with TRBD1 as a possible D gene (5 bases). V was pared by 0 bases and J by 11 bases, with 16 bases between. Per the germline V gene, CDR1 is LGHDT and CDR2 is YNNKEL (reference sequence). The CDR3 is 14 residues long. CDR3 protein: CASSQDRQGGRYTF. In DNA, the CDR3 is TGTGCCAGCAGCCAAGATCGGCAGGGAGGCAGATACACCTTC.

The V call is TRBV30, the J call TRBJ1-6; 9 bases map to TRBD1. The CDR3 totals 13 residues. V lost 5 bases, J lost 4 bases, and 0 bases stayed unmatched. Germline V gene lookup returns CDR1 GTSNPN and CDR2 SVGIG (reference sequence). CDR3: CAWGTGYNSPLHF. CDR3 nucleotides: TGTGCCTGGGGGACAGGGTATAATTCACCCCTCCACTTT.

This clone was seen at least ten times. V is TRBV27 and J is TRBJ2-2; 12 nucleotides line up with TRBD1. J gave up 2 bases and V 5 bases, and 6 bases lay outside the gene matches. The CDR3 loop spans 17 amino acids. Germline-derived CDR1 and CDR2 are MNHEY and SMNVEV (reference sequence). The CDR3 DNA sequence: TGTGCCAGCAGTCCCGGGACAGGGGGCATCAACACCGGGGAGCTGTTTTTT. Translation gives CASSPGTGGINTGELFF.

Only a few counts were recorded for this clone. This chain connects TRBV18 to TRBJ2-3; 8 bases line up with TRBD2. Germline loops: CDR1 KGHSH, CDR2 LQKENI. J lost 6 bases, V lost 5 bases, and 10 bases had no gene match. This CDR3 spans 15 amino acids. In nucleotides, the CDR3 is TGTGCCAGCTCAACCGGGACCCCGGGAGGGGATACGCAGTATTTT. Its translation is CASSTGTPGGDTQYF. The full variable domain, rest sourced from reference TRBV18 and TRBJ2-3, is NAGVMQNPRHLVRRRGQEARLRCSPMKGHSHVYWYRQLPEEGLKFMVYLQKENIIDESGMPKERFSAEFPKEGPSILRIQQVVRGDSAAYFCASSTGTPGGDTQYFGPGTRLTVL.

This clone came up a few times. The CDR3 loop is CASSPAPAGDKEKLFF. CDR3 DNA sequence: TGCGCCAGCAGCCCCGCTCCGGCAGGGGACAAGGAAAAACTGTTTTTT. This chain uses TRBV5-1 with TRBJ1-4, with D tentatively TRBD1 (6 bases). V lost 4 bases and J lost 8, with 21 bases in between. Germline V gene sequence: CDR1 SGHRS, CDR2 YFSETQ. The CDR3 extends over 16 amino acids.

The V call is TRBV5-1, the J call TRBJ1-1; D not resolved. The V and J ends lost 4 bases and 5 bases respectively, with 6 bases between them. Per the germline V gene, CDR1 is SGHRS and CDR2 is YFSETQ. This CDR3 is 11 amino acids long. CDR3 loop: CASSPSTEAFF. CDR3 DNA sequence: TGCGCCAGCAGCCCCTCTACTGAAGCTTTCTTT.

In nucleotides, the CDR3 is TGTGCCAGCAGCGCCCTCGAGGGGACAGGGGGTGAGACCCAGTACTTC. It codes for CASSALEGTGGETQYF. The gene calls are TRBV9 and TRBJ2-5; the match to TRBD1 covers 11 bases. The CDR3 has 16 residues. CDR1 is SGDLS and CDR2 is YYNGEE in the germline V gene. Unmatched junction bases numbered 9, after V lost 3 bases and J lost 5 bases.

The chain is built from TRBV7-2 and TRBJ2-3; TRBD2 agrees at 9 bases. This CDR3 is 14 amino acids long. J lost 6 bases, V lost 3 bases, and 4 bases had no gene match. In germline, CDR1 is SGHTA, CDR2 FQGNSA. CDR3 nucleotides: TGTGCCAGCAGCTTCCAGACTAGCGGTGATACGCAGTATTTT. Translated, it gives CASSFQTSGDTQYF.

The chain is built from TRBV19 and TRBJ1-5; D not resolved. V dropped 10 bases and J dropped 4 bases, with 14 bases sitting between them. This CDR3 spans 13 amino acids. Germline lookup yields CDR1 LNHDA and CDR2 SQIVND (reference sequence). CDR3 amino acids: CATRGRGNQPQHF. The CDR3 DNA sequence: TGTGCCACCCGAGGTCGGGGTAATCAGCCCCAGCATTTT.

The chain joins TRBV7-8 to TRBJ1-2, with D perhaps matching TRBD1 (6 bases). Trimming cost V 2 bases and J 2 bases, with 9 bases left between them. CDR3 size: 14 residues. Germline values: CDR1 SGHVS, CDR2 FQNEAQ. The CDR3 coding sequence is TGTGCCAGCAGCTTAAGGGACAAGAACTATGGCTACACCTTC. Amino acids: CASSLRDKNYGYTF.